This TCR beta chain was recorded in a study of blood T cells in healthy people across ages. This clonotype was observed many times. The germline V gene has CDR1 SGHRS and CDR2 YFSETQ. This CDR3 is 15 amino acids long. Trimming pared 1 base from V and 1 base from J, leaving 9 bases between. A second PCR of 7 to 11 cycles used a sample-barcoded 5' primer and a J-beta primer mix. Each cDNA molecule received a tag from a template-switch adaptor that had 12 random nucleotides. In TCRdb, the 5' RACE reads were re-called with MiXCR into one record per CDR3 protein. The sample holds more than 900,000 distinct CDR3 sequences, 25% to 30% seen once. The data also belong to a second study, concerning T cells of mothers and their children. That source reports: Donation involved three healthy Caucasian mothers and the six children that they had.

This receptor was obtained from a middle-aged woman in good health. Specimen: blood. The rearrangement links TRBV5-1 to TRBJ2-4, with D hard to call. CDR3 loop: CASSLSAGAKNIQYF. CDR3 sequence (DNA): TGCGCCAGCAGCTTGAGTGCCGGGGCCAAAAACATTCAGTACTTC.